What follows are 3 T cell receptor beta chains derived from one specimen sequenced in a study of blood T cell repertoires in COVID-19. Produced via immunoSEQ multiplex PCR; TCRdb's table is partial and in-frame only. This table has fewer than 500,000 clones, 75% to 90% appearing once. Sequencing input: PBMCs or T cells enriched from blood (not recorded which). The source is a man younger than 45 who had recovered from COVID-19.

This clone was picked up one time. V usage is TRBV6-7 and J usage is TRBJ2-1; a possible D gene is TRBD1 (5 bases). TRBV6-7 is treated as an ORF (open reading frame) with a function not yet certain. The CDR3 runs to 13 residues. V was trimmed by 7 bases and J by 5 bases, leaving 12 bases between them. The CDR3 spells CASMGHSDNEQFF. The CDR3 nucleotides are TGTGCCAGCATGGGGCATTCGGACAATGAGCAGTTCTTC.

The table lists this clone with a count of one. The chain joins TRBV28 to TRBJ2-2, with 9 positions matching TRBD2. The CDR3 runs to 16 residues. V shed 1 base, J shed 5 bases, and the junction held 5 bases outside the gene matches. CDR1 is MDHEN, CDR2 SYDVKM, per germline. Here the CDR3 reads CASSLYTGLATGELFF. The CDR3 nucleotides read TGTGCCAGCAGTTTATACACGGGACTAGCAACCGGGGAGCTGTTTTTT.

This chain links TRBV15 with TRBJ1-4, with no clear D. This CDR3 has 16 residues. The germline V gene encodes CDR1 LNHNV and CDR2 YYDKDF (reference sequence). Between the trimmed V and J ends, which lost 0 bases and 8 bases, there was a span of 16 bases. CDR3 residues: CATSRDTTASGEKLFF. The CDR3 nucleotides read TGTGCCACCAGCAGAGATACTACGGCTTCCGGGGAAAAACTGTTTTTT.